A single sample gave rise to the 8 T cell receptor beta chains below, sequenced in a study of OX40 agonist ivuxolimab in advanced cancers. Profiled with immunoSEQ multiplex PCR; TCRdb holds only in-frame clones, not every one. This sample has about 35,000 clones, with around 93% found just once. Sequenced here: CD4+ or CD8+ T cells sorted from blood, sampled in a trial of the OX40 agonist ivuxolimab. The receptors were sampled from an adult with an advanced solid tumor such as melanoma, head and neck, liver or kidney cancer.

This chain joins TRBV5-6 and TRBJ2-7; no firm D call. Germline V gene data show CDR1 as SGHDT and CDR2 as YYEEEE. This CDR3 comprises 14 residues. With 0 bases removed from V and 4 bases from J, the gap between germline ends came to 11 bases. CDR3 coding DNA: TGTGCCAGCAGCTTGGGCGGCTCTCGATACGAGCAGTACTTC. It encodes CASSLGGSRYEQYF. Looking up the rest from reference TRBV5-6 and TRBJ2-7 gives the full variable domain: DAGVTQSPTHLIKTRGQQVTLRCSPKSGHDTVSWYQQALGQGPQFIFQYYEEEERQRGNFPDRFSGHQFPNYSSELNVNALLLGDSALYLCASSLGGSRYEQYFGPGTRLTVT.

This sequence joins TRBV10-3 and TRBJ2-7, with 9 bases aligning to TRBD2. The CDR3 consists of 18 residues. V shed 6 bases and J 3 bases; nucleotides not matched to a gene: 18. Per the germline V gene, CDR1 is ENHRY and CDR2 is SYGVKD. The CDR3 reads CAISQPYSGSASFYEQYF. The CDR3 bases are TGTGCCATCAGCCAACCGTATAGCGGGAGTGCCTCCTTCTACGAGCAGTACTTC.

This chain connects TRBV6-1 to TRBJ2-1; TRBD2 agrees at 12 bases. Germline V gene sequence: CDR1 MNHNS, CDR2 SASEGT. The V and J ends lost 4 bases and 8 bases, in that order; junction bases with no gene match: 9. The CDR3 is made up of 16 amino acids. The CDR3 coding sequence is TGTGCCAGCAGTGCCCGACTAGCGGGAGATTTCGATGAGCAGTTCTTC. This codes for CASSARLAGDFDEQFF.

This chain connects TRBV7-2 to TRBJ2-1, with a tentative D call TRBD1 (5 bases). With 1 base removed from V and 0 bases from J, the gap between germline ends came to 10 bases. Germline CDR1 SGHTA, CDR2 FQGNSA. CDR3 size: 16 residues. CDR3 residues: CASSLVPGYSYNEQFF. For the CDR3, the DNA is TGTGCCAGCAGCTTAGTCCCAGGGTACTCCTACAATGAGCAGTTCTTC.

This clone was counted once. This chain joins TRBV7-6 and TRBJ2-1, with 7 bases that match TRBD2. CDR3 length: 17 residues. CDR1 is SGHVS, CDR2 FNYEAQ, per germline. With 5 bases clipped from V and 0 bases from J, the junction kept 10 bases outside the gene matches. CDR3: CASSPRQAGYSYNEQFF. In DNA form, the CDR3 reads TGTGCCAGCAGCCCCCGCCAAGCGGGATACTCCTACAATGAGCAGTTCTTC.

To note about this clone: Other DNA sequences in this sample translate to the same CDR3. The rearrangement joins TRBV27 to TRBJ2-1; unclear D gene. The germline V and J ends were trimmed by 0 bases and 4 bases, with 4 bases remaining between them. The CDR3 contains 13 residues. Germline values: CDR1 MNHEY, CDR2 SMNVEV (reference sequence). The chain's CDR3 is CASSLSLYNEQFF. The CDR3 DNA is TGTGCCAGCAGTTTATCGCTATACAATGAGCAGTTCTTC.

Here the CDR3 DNA reads TGTGCCAGTAGCCCGGGACGGATCTACGAGCAGTACTTC. It specifies CASSPGRIYEQYF. The rearrangement uses TRBV19 and TRBJ2-7; D possibly uses TRBD1 or TRBD2 (5 bases each). This CDR3 contains 13 residues. In germline, CDR1 is LNHDA, CDR2 SQIVND (reference sequence). Deletions cut 6 bases from V and 3 bases from J, with 12 bases between. Supplemented by reference TRBV19 and TRBJ2-7, the full variable domain reads DGGITQSPKYLFRKEGQNVTLSCEQNLNHDAMYWYRQDPGQGLRLIYYSQIVNDFQKGDIAEGYSVSREKKESFPLTVTSAQKNPTAFYLCASSPGRIYEQYFGPGTRLTVT.

The rearrangement uses TRBV28 and TRBJ2-7, with a tentative D call TRBD1 (5 bases). The germline V gene encodes CDR1 MDHEN and CDR2 SYDVKM. V was trimmed by 4 bases and J by 5 bases, leaving 6 bases between them. This CDR3 comprises 11 residues. Written as DNA, the CDR3 is TGTGCCAGCAGTTGGGGCCACGAGCAGTACTTC. Amino acids: CASSWGHEQYF. The full variable domain, with the rest looked up from reference TRBV28 and TRBJ2-7, is DVKVTQSSRYLVKRTGEKVFLECVQDMDHENMFWYRQDPGLGLRLIYFSYDVKMKEKGDIPEGYSVSREKKERFSLILESASTNQTSMYLCASSWGHEQYFGPGTRLTVT.